The rows below give T cell receptor beta chains drawn from one sample of a study of blood T cell repertoires in COVID-19. Here immunoSEQ multiplex PCR was the method, and the copy in TCRdb shows in-frame clones only, minus some. Among approximately 320,000 clones listed, almost 85% were seen once. Sequenced input: peripheral blood. The receptors originated from a human donor in a cohort sampled during active COVID-19. The CDR3 runs from the conserved cysteine through the conserved F or W. D genes are given only for firm matches. A row's size may be missing; if present it is once, few, many or a size class.

- | TRBJ1-4 | - | TRBV30 | TGTGCCTGGAGCGGGGGGGGCAGAGGACTGTTTTTT | CAWSGGGRGLFF
once | TRBJ1-1 | - | TRBV6-5 | TGTGCCAGCAAGGGTCCAGGGTACACTGAAGCTTTCTTT | CASKGPGYTEAFF
- | TRBJ2-7 | - | TRBV5-1 | TGCGCCAGCAGCTTCTTAGACAAGGCTAACTACGAGCAGTACTTC | CASSFLDKANYEQYF
- | TRBJ2-3 | - | TRBV4-1 | TGCGCCAGCAGCTTTCGGTTTGGGGCCCGTAGCACAGATACGCAGTATTTT | CASSFRFGARSTDTQYF
- | TRBJ1-1 | - | TRBV18 | TGTGCCAGCTCACCACAGGACGGCGGGGGCACTGAAGCTTTCTTT | CASSPQDGGGTEAFF
- | TRBJ2-7 | - | TRBV5-1 | TGCGCCAGCAGCTTCAGGGGGGACTCCTACGAGCAGTACTTC | CASSFRGDSYEQYF
- | TRBJ1-1 | - | TRBV28 | TGTGCCAGCAGAATACAGGGATCGAGCACTGAAGCTTTCTTT | CASRIQGSSTEAFF
- | TRBJ2-6 | - | TRBV2 | TGTGCCAGCACCCCATTGCGAGGGCGTGGGGCCAACGTCCTGACTTTC | CASTPLRGRGANVLTF
- | TRBJ1-2 | - | TRBV2 | TGTGCCAGCCTCGGACAGAACTATGGCTACACCTTC | CASLGQNYGYTF
- | TRBJ1-2 | TRBD1 | TRBV5-1 | TGCGCCAGCAGCCCGGCGGGACAGCTCAACTATGGCTACACCTTC | CASSPAGQLNYGYTF
- | TRBJ2-7 | TRBD1 | TRBV5-5 | TGTGCCAGCAGCTCCTTGCTGACAGGGGGCTACGAGCAGTACTTC | CASSSLLTGGYEQYF
- | TRBJ2-7 | - | TRBV5-1 | TGCGCCAGCAGGGAGGGACAGCTTTACTACGAGCAGTACTTC | CASREGQLYYEQYF
- | TRBJ1-5 | - | TRBV5-8 | TGTGCCAGCAGCCCCCTGGGGGGGCCCCAGCATTTT | CASSPLGGPQHF
- | TRBJ1-3 | - | TRBV2 | TGTGCCAGCAGTGAAACAGGGAGCCCTGGAAACACCATATATTTT | CASSETGSPGNTIYF
- | TRBJ2-7 | - | TRBV5-6 | TGTGCCAGCAGCTTAACGGGTCGGAACTACGAGCAGTACTTC | CASSLTGRNYEQYF
- | TRBJ1-6 | - | TRBV5-6 | TGTGCCAGCATCTTACAGGACAGAAGGAATTCACCCCTCCACTTT | CASILQDRRNSPLHF
- | TRBJ1-5 | - | TRBV28 | TGTGCCAGCCGGGAACTCCGAGAGTATAGCAATCAGCCCCAGCATTTT | CASRELREYSNQPQHF
- | TRBJ2-2 | - | TRBV25-1 | TGTGCCAGCAGTGATTTGAGACAAGGTCGTTTGTTT | CASSDLRQGRLF
- | TRBJ2-3 | TRBD2 | TRBV24-1 | TGTGCCACCAGCGGGGGGACTGCTAGCACAGATACGCAGTATTTT | CATSGGTASTDTQYF
- | TRBJ2-3 | - | TRBV6-5 | TGTGCCAGCATGATGGGGGGACTGGGTCTGGGTACGCAGTATTTT | CASMMGGLGLGTQYF
- | TRBJ1-3 | TRBD1 | TRBV6-5 | TGTGCCAGCAGCAGGACAGGGTTCGGAAACACCATATATTTT | CASSRTGFGNTIYF
- | TRBJ1-1 | TRBD1 | TRBV6-5 | TGTGCCAGCAGTTGGACAGGGATCTCCACTGAAGCTTTCTTT | CASSWTGISTEAFF
- | TRBJ2-1 | TRBD1 | TRBV3-1/TRBV3-2 | TGTGCCAGCAGCCAAGACGCCCCGGGACAGGGGAGTGGTAATGAGCAGTTCTTC | CASSQDAPGQGSGNEQFF
- | TRBJ2-7 | TRBD2 | TRBV18 | TGTGCCAGCTCACCACCTAGCGGGGGGGACTCCTACGAGCAGTACTTC | CASSPPSGGDSYEQYF
- | TRBJ2-7 | TRBD2 | TRBV9 | TGTGCCAGCAGCGTAGGGACTAGCGGGACCTACGAGCAGTACTTC | CASSVGTSGTYEQYF
- | TRBJ1-1 | TRBD1 | TRBV29-1 | TGCAGCGTTGACCCGTCACAGGGGGGTGTTATCACTGAAGCTTTCTTT | CSVDPSQGGVITEAFF
- | TRBJ2-7 | TRBD1 | TRBV5-1 | TGCGCCAGCGGGATCGGGGACAGGGGTTCCTACGAGCAGTACTTC | CASGIGDRGSYEQYF
- | TRBJ2-1 | - | TRBV15 | TGTGCCACCAGCAGAGATCAGGGGGGTGGGGATGAGCAGTTCTTC | CATSRDQGGGDEQFF
- | TRBJ1-2 | - | TRBV7-9 | TGTGCCAGCAGCTTTAGAGACCCGGGTCGATATGGCTACACCTTC | CASSFRDPGRYGYTF
- | TRBJ1-1 | TRBD1 | TRBV7-9 | TGTGCCAGCAGCACGATGAGGGACAGGGTTCCTGAAGCTTTCTTT | CASSTMRDRVPEAFF
- | TRBJ1-3 | TRBD1 | TRBV4-1 | TGCGCCAGCAGCCGCGAAAACAGGGGATACTCTGGAAACACCATATATTTT | CASSRENRGYSGNTIYF
- | TRBJ1-1 | - | TRBV6-6 | TGTGCCAGCAGTTACGGGAGTACTGAAGCTTTCTTT | CASSYGSTEAFF
- | TRBJ1-5 | - | TRBV5-5 | TGTGCCAGCAGCTTGGGGGCCACTCAGCCCCAGCATTTT | CASSLGATQPQHF
- | TRBJ1-1 | - | TRBV24-1 | TGTGCCACCAGTGGCGGGACCGAAGAAGCTTTCTTT | CATSGGTEEAFF
- | TRBJ1-1 | - | TRBV7-9 | TGTGCCAGCAGCTTAAGTGCGCGGACTGAAGCTTTCTTT | CASSLSARTEAFF
many | TRBJ1-2 | TRBD1 | TRBV3-1/TRBV3-2 | TGTGCCAGCAGCCAAGGGGGACAGGGAAACACCTTC | CASSQGGQGNTF
- | TRBJ1-2 | TRBD1 | TRBV9 | TGTGCCAGCAGCGGCCGACAGGGGGAAAACTATGGCTACACCTTC | CASSGRQGENYGYTF
- | TRBJ1-5 | - | TRBV5-1 | TGCGCCAGCAGCTTGGAAGGGGGTAATCAGCCCCAGCATTTT | CASSLEGGNQPQHF
- | TRBJ1-6 | TRBD1 | TRBV2 | TGTGCCAGCAGTACAGCCAAGGGACAGAGCCTAAATTCACCCCTCCACTTT | CASSTAKGQSLNSPLHF
- | TRBJ1-1 | TRBD1 | TRBV3-1/TRBV3-2 | TGTGCCAGCAGTCCCGGGACAGGGCTAAAAGCTTTCTTT | CASSPGTGLKAFF
- | TRBJ2-7 | - | TRBV6-4 | TGTGCCAGCAGTTTACAGGGAGGGTACGAGCAGTACTTC | CASSLQGGYEQYF
- | TRBJ1-1 | - | TRBV3-1/TRBV3-2 | TGTGCCAGCAGCCATCAGGGAGGTTTAGCGACTTTCTTT | CASSHQGGLATFF
- | TRBJ1-1 | - | TRBV30 | TGTGCCTGGAGTGAGGTCGAGGGGAGGGTCACTGAAGCTTTCTTT | CAWSEVEGRVTEAFF
once | TRBJ1-1 | - | TRBV19 | TGTGCCAGTAGTGCTACAGGGAACACTGAAGCTTTCTTT | CASSATGNTEAFF